A single TCR beta chain is shown here with its context. The data originate from a study of blood T cell repertoires in COVID-19. Study-wide background: The origin of the acute and convalescent COVID-19 samples was the United States, Italy and Spain. PBMCs, B-cell-depleted T cells, or T cells were the source of the cDNA or gDNA that made up the material.

The CDR3 covers 13 residues. Trimming cost V 7 bases and J 3 bases, with 14 bases left between them. Germline V gives CDR1 SGHKS, CDR2 YYEKEE (reference sequence). Original processing notes: By means of reference gene primer amplification, nucleated cell counts were estimated. Assay: immunoSEQ multiplex PCR; the TCRdb copy retains only in-frame clones and omits some. V and J calls and clone size come straight from that table; D and trimming were deduced from the DNA. The data hold 150,000 to 190,000 clones, with approximately 73% observed a single time. The clonotype originates from a woman aged 80 or older with acute or convalescent COVID-19. The chain is built from TRBV5-5 and TRBJ2-7; D is unclear. Sequenced input: peripheral blood. CDR3 nucleotide sequence: TGTGCCAGCTCATTCCCCGCCAGCTACGAGCAGTACTTC. It translates to CASSFPASYEQYF. The complete variable domain, with remaining parts taken from reference TRBV5-5 and TRBJ2-7, reads DAGVTQSPTHLIKTRGQQVTLRCSPISGHKSVSWYQQVLGQGPQFIFQYYEKEERGRGNFPDRFSARQFPNYSSELNVNALLLGDSALYLCASSFPASYEQYFGPGTRLTVT.